What follows describes a single T cell receptor (beta chain). At one of its ends the junction is not consistent with the germline gene, which may arise from a read error. This CDR3 contains 10 residues. Germline CDR1 MNHEY, CDR2 SMNVEV (reference sequence). This sample is drawn from a study of regulatory T cells in long-lasting Graves disease. Regarding time point: newly diagnosed GD, antithyroid drugs for less than 3 months. From PBMCs, RNA was extracted and then used to make the TCR library. Building the TCR beta libraries relied on iRepertoire HTBI primers, and CDR3 regions underwent Arm-PCR. TCRdb processed the multiplex PCR reads anew with MiXCR; each CDR3 protein has one entry. The table includes some 600,000 distinct CDR3 sequences, around 15% detected once. The same sample was also studied in work on T cells in Graves' hyperthyroidism and ophthalmopathy.

V usage is TRBV27 and J usage is TRBJ2-1; D not resolved. This TCR was recovered from a man aged 18-30 years with Graves disease. Sequenced here: peripheral blood mononuclear cells (PBMCs), sampled at new diagnosis, from a patient treated with antithyroid drugs. CDR3 nucleotides: TGTGCCAGCGGGCATTATGAGCAGGTCTTC. It translates to CASGHYEQVF.